The T cell receptor (beta chain) described here comes from a study of cytomegalovirus exposure and HLA in healthy donors. 60 Vbeta and 13 Jbeta primers were used in PCR. Profiled with immunoSEQ multiplex PCR; TCRdb holds only in-frame clones, not every one. The table gives 60,000 to 70,000 clones; the top ten clones make up roughly 5% of it. Sequenced sample: PBMCs. The origin of this receptor is a man aged 30 to 45 in good health and CMV-seropositive.

CDR3 sequence (DNA): TGTGCCAGCACTATATACAGGGTGGGCTCCTACGAGCAGTACTTC. This sequence encodes CASTIYRVGSYEQYF. The chain links TRBV27 to TRBJ2-7; the D gene is possibly TRBD1 (6 bases). CDR3 length equals 15 residues. Deletions cut 7 bases from V and 0 bases from J, with 16 bases between. Germline lookup yields CDR1 MNHEY and CDR2 SMNVEV (reference sequence).